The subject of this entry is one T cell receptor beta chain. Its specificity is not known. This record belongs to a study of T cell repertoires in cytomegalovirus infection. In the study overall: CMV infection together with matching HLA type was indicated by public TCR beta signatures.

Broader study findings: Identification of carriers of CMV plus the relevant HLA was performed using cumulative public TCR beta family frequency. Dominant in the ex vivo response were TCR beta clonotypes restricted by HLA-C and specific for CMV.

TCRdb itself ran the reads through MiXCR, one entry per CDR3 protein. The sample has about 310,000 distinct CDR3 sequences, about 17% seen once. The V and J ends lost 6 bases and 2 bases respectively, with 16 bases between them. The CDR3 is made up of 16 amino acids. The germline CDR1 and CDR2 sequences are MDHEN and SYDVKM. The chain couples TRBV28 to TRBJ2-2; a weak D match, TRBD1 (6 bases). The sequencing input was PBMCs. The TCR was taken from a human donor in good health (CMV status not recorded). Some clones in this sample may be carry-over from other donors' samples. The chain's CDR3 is CASRRQGTTNTGELFF. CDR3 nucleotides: TGTGCCAGCAGGCGTCAGGGGACAACAAACACCGGGGAGCTGTTTTTT.